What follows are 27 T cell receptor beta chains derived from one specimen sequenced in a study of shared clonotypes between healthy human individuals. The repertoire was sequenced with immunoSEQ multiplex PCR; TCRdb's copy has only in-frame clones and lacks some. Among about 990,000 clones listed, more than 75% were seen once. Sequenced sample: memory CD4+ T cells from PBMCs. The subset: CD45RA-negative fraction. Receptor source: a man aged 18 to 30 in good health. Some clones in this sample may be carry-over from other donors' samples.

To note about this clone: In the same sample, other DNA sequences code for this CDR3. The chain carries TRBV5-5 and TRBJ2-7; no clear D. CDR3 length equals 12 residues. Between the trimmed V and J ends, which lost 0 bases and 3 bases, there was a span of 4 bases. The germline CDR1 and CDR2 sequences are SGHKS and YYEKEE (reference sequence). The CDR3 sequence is CASSLGGYEQYF. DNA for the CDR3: TGTGCCAGCAGCTTGGGAGGCTACGAGCAGTACTTC.

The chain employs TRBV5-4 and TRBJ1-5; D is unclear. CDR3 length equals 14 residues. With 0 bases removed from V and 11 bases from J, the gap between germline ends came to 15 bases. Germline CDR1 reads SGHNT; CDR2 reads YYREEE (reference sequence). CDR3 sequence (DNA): TGTGCCAGCAGCTTGGGGGTCTCCGGGGAGGCCCAGCATTTT. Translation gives CASSLGVSGEAQHF.

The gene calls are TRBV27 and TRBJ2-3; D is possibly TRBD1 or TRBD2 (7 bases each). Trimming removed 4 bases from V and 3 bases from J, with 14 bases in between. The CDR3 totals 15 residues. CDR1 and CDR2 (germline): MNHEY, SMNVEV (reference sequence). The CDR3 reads CASSYQGGATDTQYF. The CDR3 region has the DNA TGTGCCAGCAGTTACCAGGGGGGGGCGACAGATACGCAGTATTTT.

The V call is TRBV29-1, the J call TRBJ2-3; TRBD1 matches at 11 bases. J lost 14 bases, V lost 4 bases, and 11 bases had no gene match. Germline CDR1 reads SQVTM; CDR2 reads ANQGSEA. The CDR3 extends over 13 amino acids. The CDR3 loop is CSVGGQGAWLMYF. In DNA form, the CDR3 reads TGCAGCGTTGGAGGACAGGGGGCCTGGTTAATGTATTTT.

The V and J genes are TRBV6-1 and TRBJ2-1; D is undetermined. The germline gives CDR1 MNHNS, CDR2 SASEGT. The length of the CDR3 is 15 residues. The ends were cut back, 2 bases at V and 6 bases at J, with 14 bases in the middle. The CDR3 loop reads CASSENGYGSNEQFF. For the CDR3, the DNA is TGTGCCAGCAGTGAAAATGGATACGGGTCCAATGAGCAGTTCTTC.

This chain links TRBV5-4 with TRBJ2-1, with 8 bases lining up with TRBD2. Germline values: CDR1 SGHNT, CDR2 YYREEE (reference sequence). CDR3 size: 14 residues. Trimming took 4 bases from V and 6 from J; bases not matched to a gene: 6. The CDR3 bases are TGTGCCAGCAGCGAGGGACTAGACCTCAATGAGCAGTTCTTC. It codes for CASSEGLDLNEQFF.

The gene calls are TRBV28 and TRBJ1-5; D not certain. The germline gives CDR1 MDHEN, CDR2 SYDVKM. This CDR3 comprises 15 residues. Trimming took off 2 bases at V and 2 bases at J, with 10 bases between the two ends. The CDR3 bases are TGTGCCAGCAGTTTACCAGGTTATGGCAATCAGCCCCAGCATTTT. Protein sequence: CASSLPGYGNQPQHF.

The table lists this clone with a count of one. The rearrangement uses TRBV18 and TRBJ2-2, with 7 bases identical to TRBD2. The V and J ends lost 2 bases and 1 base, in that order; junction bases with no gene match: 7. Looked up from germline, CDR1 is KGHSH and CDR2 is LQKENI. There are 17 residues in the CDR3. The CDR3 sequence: CASSPNRRGGNTGELFF. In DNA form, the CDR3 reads TGTGCCAGCTCACCAAATCGGCGCGGGGGGAACACCGGGGAGCTGTTTTTT.

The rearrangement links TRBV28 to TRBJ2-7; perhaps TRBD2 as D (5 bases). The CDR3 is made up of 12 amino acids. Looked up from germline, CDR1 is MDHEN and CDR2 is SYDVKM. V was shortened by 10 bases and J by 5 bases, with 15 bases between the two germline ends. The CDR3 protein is CATRTPGNEQYF. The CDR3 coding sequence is TGTGCCACCCGGACTCCCGGGAACGAGCAGTACTTC.

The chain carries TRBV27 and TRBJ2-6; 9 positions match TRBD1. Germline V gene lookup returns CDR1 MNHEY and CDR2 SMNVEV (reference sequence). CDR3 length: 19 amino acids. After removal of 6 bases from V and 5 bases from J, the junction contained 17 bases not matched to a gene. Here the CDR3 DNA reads TGTGCCAGCAGCCCCTCGGTGATAACAGGGGGCGCTTGGGCCAACGTCCTGACTTTC. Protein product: CASSPSVITGGAWANVLTF.

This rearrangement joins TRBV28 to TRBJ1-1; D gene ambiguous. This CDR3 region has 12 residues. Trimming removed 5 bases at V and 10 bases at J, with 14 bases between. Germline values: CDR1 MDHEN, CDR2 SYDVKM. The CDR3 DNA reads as TGTGCCAGCAGTGCTCCAAGGGAGTCAGCTTTCTTT. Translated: CASSAPRESAFF.

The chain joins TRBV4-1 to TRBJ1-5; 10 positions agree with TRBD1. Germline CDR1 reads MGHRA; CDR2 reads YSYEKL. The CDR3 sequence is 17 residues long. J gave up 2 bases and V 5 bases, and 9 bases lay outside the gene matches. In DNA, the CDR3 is TGCGCCAGCAGCGGACAGGGGGGAATTGGTGGCAATCAGCCCCAGCATTTT. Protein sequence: CASSGQGGIGGNQPQHF.

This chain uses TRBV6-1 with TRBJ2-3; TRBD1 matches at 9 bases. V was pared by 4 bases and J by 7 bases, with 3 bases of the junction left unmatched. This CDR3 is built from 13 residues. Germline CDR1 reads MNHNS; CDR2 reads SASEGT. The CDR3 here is CASSAGQGNTQYF. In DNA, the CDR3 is TGTGCCAGCAGTGCAGGACAGGGGAATACGCAGTATTTT.

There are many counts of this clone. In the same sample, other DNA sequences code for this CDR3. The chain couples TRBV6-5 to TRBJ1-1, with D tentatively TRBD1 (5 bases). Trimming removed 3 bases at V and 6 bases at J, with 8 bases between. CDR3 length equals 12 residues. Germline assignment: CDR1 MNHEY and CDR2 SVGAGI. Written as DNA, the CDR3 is TGTGCCAGCAGTTATCGAGGGGCTGAAGCTTTCTTT. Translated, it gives CASSYRGAEAFF.

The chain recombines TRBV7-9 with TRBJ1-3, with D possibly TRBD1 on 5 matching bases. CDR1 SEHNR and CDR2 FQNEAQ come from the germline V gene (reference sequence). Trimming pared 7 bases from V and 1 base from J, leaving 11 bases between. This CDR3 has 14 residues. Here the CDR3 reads CASNHGGSGNTIYF. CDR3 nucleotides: TGTGCCAGCAACCATGGGGGTTCTGGAAACACCATATATTTT.

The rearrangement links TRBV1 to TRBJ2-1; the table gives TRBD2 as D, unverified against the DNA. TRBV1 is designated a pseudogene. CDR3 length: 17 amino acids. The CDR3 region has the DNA TGCACCAGCAGCCAAGGATCTATGAGGCCGAAAATAATGGGGCAGTTCTTC. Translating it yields CTSSQGSMRPKIMGQFF.

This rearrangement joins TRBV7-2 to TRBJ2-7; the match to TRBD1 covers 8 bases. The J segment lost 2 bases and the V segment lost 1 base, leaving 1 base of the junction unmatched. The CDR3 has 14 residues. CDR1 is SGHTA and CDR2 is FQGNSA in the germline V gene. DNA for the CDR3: TGTGCCAGCAGCTTAGTACAGGGGGCCTACGAGCAGTACTTC. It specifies CASSLVQGAYEQYF.

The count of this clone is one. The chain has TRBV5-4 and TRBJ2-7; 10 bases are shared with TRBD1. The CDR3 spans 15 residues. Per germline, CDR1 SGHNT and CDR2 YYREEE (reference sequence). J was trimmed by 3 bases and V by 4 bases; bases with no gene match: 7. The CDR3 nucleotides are TGTGCCAGCAGCGCCCCGGGACAGGGGCACTACGAGCAGTACTTC. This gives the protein CASSAPGQGHYEQYF.

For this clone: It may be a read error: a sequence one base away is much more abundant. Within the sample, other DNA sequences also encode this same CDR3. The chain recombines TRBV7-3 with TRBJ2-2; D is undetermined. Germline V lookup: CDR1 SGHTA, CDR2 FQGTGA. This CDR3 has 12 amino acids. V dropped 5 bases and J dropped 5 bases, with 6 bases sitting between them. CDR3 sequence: CASSPRTGELFF. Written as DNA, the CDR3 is TGTGCCAGCAGCCCCCGGACCGGGGAGCTGTTTTTT.

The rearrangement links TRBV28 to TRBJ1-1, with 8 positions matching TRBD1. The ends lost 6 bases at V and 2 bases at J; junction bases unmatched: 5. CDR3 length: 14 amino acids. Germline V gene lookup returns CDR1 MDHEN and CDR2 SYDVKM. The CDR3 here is CASRNGQGNTEAFF. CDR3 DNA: TGTGCCAGCAGAAATGGACAGGGTAACACTGAAGCTTTCTTT.

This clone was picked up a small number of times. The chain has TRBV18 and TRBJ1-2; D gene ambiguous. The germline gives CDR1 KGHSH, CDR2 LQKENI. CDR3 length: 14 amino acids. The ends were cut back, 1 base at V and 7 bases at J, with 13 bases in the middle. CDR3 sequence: CASSPQLYEGGYTF. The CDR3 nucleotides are TGTGCCAGCTCACCACAATTATATGAGGGTGGCTACACCTTC. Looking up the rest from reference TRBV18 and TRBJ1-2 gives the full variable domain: NAGVMQNPRHLVRRRGQEARLRCSPMKGHSHVYWYRQLPEEGLKFMVYLQKENIIDESGMPKERFSAEFPKEGPSILRIQQVVRGDSAAYFCASSPQLYEGGYTFGSGTRLTVV.

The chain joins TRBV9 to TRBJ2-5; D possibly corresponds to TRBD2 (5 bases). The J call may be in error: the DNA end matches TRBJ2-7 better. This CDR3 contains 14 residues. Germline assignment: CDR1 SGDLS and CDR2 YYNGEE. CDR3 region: CASSVGLIDGEQYF. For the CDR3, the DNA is TGTGCCAGCAGCGTAGGACTAATTGATGGCGAGCAGTACTTC.

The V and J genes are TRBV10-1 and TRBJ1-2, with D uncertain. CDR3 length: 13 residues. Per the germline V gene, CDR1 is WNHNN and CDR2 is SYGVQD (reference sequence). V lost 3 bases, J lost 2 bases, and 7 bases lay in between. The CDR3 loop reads CASSEQSNYGYTF. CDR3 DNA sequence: TGCGCCAGCAGTGAACAGAGCAACTATGGCTACACCTTC.

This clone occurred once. CDR3 sequence (DNA): TGTGCCAGCAGACCCGGGACAGGGCACTATGGCTACACCTTC. This encodes CASRPGTGHYGYTF. The chain combines TRBV28 with TRBJ1-2; 9 nucleotides agree with TRBD1. With 6 bases clipped from V and 3 bases from J, the junction kept 5 bases outside the gene matches. The CDR3 is made up of 14 amino acids. Germline V CDR1 and CDR2: MDHEN, SYDVKM.

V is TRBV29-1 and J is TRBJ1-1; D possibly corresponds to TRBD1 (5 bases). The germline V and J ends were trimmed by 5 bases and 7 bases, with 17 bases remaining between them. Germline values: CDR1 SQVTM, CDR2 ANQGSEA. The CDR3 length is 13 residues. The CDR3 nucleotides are TGCAGCGTTACCACCTCAGGGATGGGTGAAGCTTTCTTT. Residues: CSVTTSGMGEAFF.

CDR3 in amino acids: CASSKGLAGSSTDTQYF. Here the CDR3 DNA reads TGTGCCAGCAGCAAAGGACTAGCGGGTTCTAGCACAGATACGCAGTATTTT. The chain links TRBV11-3 to TRBJ2-3; TRBD2 matches at 11 bases. V was clipped by 5 bases and J by 0 bases; unmatched bases: 7. The CDR3 runs to 17 residues. The germline gives CDR1 SGHNT, CDR2 YENEEA.

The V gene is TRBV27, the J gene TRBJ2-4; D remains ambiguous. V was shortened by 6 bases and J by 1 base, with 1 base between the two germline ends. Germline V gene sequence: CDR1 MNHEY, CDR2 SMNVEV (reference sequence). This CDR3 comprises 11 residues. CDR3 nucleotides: TGTGCCAGCAGCGCCAAAAACATTCAGTACTTC. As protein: CASSAKNIQYF.